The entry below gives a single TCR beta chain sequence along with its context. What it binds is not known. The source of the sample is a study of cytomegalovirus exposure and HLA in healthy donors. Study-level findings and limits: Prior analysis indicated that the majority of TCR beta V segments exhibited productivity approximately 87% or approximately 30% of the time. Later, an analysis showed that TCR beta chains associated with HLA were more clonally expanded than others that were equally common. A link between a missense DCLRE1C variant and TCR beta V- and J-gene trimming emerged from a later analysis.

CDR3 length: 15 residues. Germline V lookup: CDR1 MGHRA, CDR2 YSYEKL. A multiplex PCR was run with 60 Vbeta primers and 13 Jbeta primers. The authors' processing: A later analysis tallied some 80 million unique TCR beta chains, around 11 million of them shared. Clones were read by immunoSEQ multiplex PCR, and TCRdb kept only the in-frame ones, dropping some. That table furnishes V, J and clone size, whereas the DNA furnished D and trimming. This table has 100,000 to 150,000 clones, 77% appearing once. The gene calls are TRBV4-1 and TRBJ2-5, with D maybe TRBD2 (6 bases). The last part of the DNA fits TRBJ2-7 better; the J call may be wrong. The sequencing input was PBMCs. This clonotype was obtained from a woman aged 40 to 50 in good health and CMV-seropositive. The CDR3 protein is CASSQEGTTLYEQYF. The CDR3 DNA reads TGCGCCAGCAGCCAGGAGGGAACCACCCTCTACGAGCAGTACTTC.